This TCR beta chain comes out of a study of T cells after yellow fever vaccination (dated 2019 in TCRdb). Broadly, across the study: Memory subsets (EM, EMRA, CM and Tscm) were sorted on a BD FACS Aria III using CD3, CD45RA, CCR7 and CD95 staining. The SMART-Seq v4 Ultra Low Input RNA kit was used to prepare libraries from fractions with low cell numbers. Bulk TCR alpha and beta repertoires were sequenced longitudinally to track T-cell clones before and after primary and booster YFV17D yellow fever vaccination. Two healthy male donors made up the cohort, one aged 18 to 29 years and the other aged 30 to 40 years. Blood was drawn at multiple timepoints before and after primary and secondary immunization, with bulk PBMC replicates and cell subsets isolated. Memory subsets were sorted on days 0, 15 and 45 and at 18 months after primary vaccination, and on days 0, 15 and 45 after the 30-year booster.

TCR cDNA was synthesized by 5'RACE template switching, through which a universal primer site and unique molecular identifiers were introduced. Priming of cDNA synthesis was performed from both the TCR alpha and TCR beta constant segments. Library amplification involved two PCR steps, and the second step added sample barcodes and sequencing adapters. Sequencing of libraries was performed on Illumina HiSeq 2500 (2x100 bp) or NovaSeq (2x150 bp). On the study's bioinformatics: Demultiplexing of reads and collapsing into UMI consensus sequences were performed with MIGEC, and V(D)J alignment was carried out with MiXCR. Using edgeR on replicate PBMC samples, clonotypes were called vaccine-responding if FDR was below 0.01 and the log2 fold change was above 5 up to day 15. Each bulk clonotype was labeled CD4 or CD8 based on which sequenced repertoire, CD4 or CD8, contained the clonotype at higher abundance. Clonotype frequencies in memory subsets were weighted by FACS-sorted cell numbers to estimate each clone's distribution across memory phenotypes. TCRdb applied fastp at Q25 and MiXCR to the public reads, then kept only in-frame beta chains. Rows with one shared CDR3 protein collapse into an entry with the most common genes and DNA. TCRdb, rather than the study authors, made the V and J calls. Recorded for this sample are 40,000 to 50,000 distinct CDR3 sequences; about 6.3% of them occurred a single time. The top ten clones comprise about 9.4% of the sample.

This clonotype has a handful of counts. No much larger clone exists at a distance of one base, and base qualities are not known. The sample's treatment or condition label, decoded: live attenuated yellow fever vaccine strain. A standard Ficoll-Paque protocol was used to isolate PBMCs from peripheral blood. The RNeasy Micro Kit was used to extract RNA from sorted memory subsets. Sequences DFQATT (CDR1) and SNEGSKA (CDR2) are obtained from the germline V gene (reference sequence). V is clipped by 6 bases and J by 2 bases, and the sequence between their germline boundaries is 17 bases long. Taken from cysteine to phenylalanine, the CDR3 has 14 residues. Only the CDR3 DNA stays, 42 bases, in frame from base 1. Results and caveats for the whole study, not just this receptor: Most clones expanded after primary vaccination were re-detected after the booster (around 96% of CD4 and 80% to 90% of CD8), suggesting broad memory maintenance. A small fraction of clonotypes showed up in both the CD4 and CD8 compartments, probably as a result of convergent recombination. Computational filtering was needed because FACS-sorted repertoires could contain abundant contaminating clonotypes from the bulk population. Compared with the primary T-cell response, the secondary T-cell response was weaker but faster, peaking on day 5 rather than day 15. On day 0, almost all vaccine-responding clonotypes were below detection in the sorted memory subsets. Because the study included only a couple of donors, the extent to which the findings can be generalized is limited.

This TCR was recovered from a man aged 30 to 45 who received the YFV17D yellow fever vaccine. The sequence joins TRBV20-1 to TRBJ2-7; D gene: possibly TRBD2, on 5 matching bases. The starting material was PBMCs, either bulk or a sorted T-cell subset (CD4+, CD8+, memory, or dextramer-sorted; not recorded which), obtained 45 days after the yellow fever booster vaccination. The CDR3 loop reads CSARVGEGAYEQYF. The nucleotide sequence is given as TGCAGTGCCCGCGTCGGGGAAGGTGCCTACGAGCAGTACTTC.